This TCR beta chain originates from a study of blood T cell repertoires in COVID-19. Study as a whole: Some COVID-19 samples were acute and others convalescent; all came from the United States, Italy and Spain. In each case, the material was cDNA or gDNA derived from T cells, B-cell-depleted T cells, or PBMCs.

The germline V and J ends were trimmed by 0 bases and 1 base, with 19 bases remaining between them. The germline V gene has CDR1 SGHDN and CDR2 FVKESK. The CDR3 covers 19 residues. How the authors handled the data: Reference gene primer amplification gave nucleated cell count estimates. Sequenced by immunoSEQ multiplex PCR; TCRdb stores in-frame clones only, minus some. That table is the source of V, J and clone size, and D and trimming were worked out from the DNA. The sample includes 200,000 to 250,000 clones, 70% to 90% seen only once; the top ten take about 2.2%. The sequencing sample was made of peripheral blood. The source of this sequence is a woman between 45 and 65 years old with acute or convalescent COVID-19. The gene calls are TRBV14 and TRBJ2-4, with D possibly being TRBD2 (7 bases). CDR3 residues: CASSQDNGRGGRAKNIQYF. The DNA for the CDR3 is TGTGCCAGCAGCCAAGATAATGGTAGGGGGGGCCGGGCCAAAAACATTCAGTACTTC.